This T cell receptor beta chain was found in a study of cytomegalovirus exposure and HLA in healthy donors. Turning to the study itself: The 120 or so validation repertoires were reported in a later analysis to have been generated on the same platform as the approximately 700 first-cohort repertoires. Broader study findings: For most TCR sequences rarity was the rule, although some public TCRs occurred in many donors. Specific recognition of CMV antigens was confirmed in vitro for three chains (all CMV-associated). Cytomegalovirus status was reportedly diagnosed by the classifier with high specificity and sensitivity.

As to this clone: Its matching antigen is unknown. Sequence at one end of the junction differs from germline and may be a read error.

This CDR3 comprises 13 residues. The V gene's germline CDR1 is SSHAT and CDR2 FNYEAQ (reference sequence). Clones were read by immunoSEQ multiplex PCR, and TCRdb kept only the in-frame ones, dropping some. The sample shows fewer than 200,000 clones, 87% of them seen only once. Sequencing was carried out using PBMCs. The chain employs TRBV7-7 and TRBJ1-1; possible D gene TRBD1, 5 bases. This receptor was obtained from a woman aged 25 to 39 in good health and CMV-seronegative. The CDR3 DNA follows: TGTGCTAGCAGCTTAGGGGCGAACACTGAAGCTTTCTTT. Protein sequence: CASSLGANTEAFF.